The 6 T cell receptor beta chains in this list originate from one sample, sequenced in a study of follicular helper T cells after annual influenza vaccination (dated by TCRdb to about 2017). Interpreted using the paper, the time point label stands for: 2015-2016 season, 7 days after influenza vaccination. The library came from the immunoSEQ multiplex PCR assay. What TCRdb holds here is the immuneACCESS table cut down to in-frame rearrangements. Part of the clones is not present; checked against another copy, under half of the missing clones reflect an unresolved V gene, and the others are unexplained. For this sample there are 4,000 to 5,500 clones; nearly 85% appear just once. Of the sample, over 1% falls within the top ten clones. Here the sequenced sample was CXCR5+ CD38- circulating T follicular helper cells from blood, taken 7 days after influenza vaccination. The sample's cell subset or site label, decoded: circulating Tfh, non-naive CD4+CXCR5+PD-1+ (ICOS+CD38+ or ICOS-CD38-). The receptors shown here come from an adult who received the influenza vaccine.

This chain joins TRBV27 and TRBJ1-1; the D is unclear. Germline values: CDR1 MNHEY, CDR2 SMNVEV (reference sequence). Trimming shortened V by 7 bases and J by 0 bases, and 3 bases separated the two germline ends. The CDR3 covers 11 residues. CDR3 loop: CASILNTEAFF. The DNA for the CDR3 is TGTGCCAGCATATTGAACACTGAAGCTTTCTTT.

The chain combines TRBV11-2 with TRBJ2-1; 11 positions match TRBD2. Germline values: CDR1 SGHAT, CDR2 FQNNGV. The CDR3 is made up of 15 amino acids. V trimming: 5 bases; J trimming: 2 bases; junction bases outside the gene matches: 2. The CDR3 nucleotides are TGTGCCAGCAGCGCGGGACTAGCGGCCTACAATGAGCAGTTCTTC. Its protein is CASSAGLAAYNEQFF.

This chain uses TRBV5-4 with TRBJ1-1, with TRBD1 as a possible D gene (6 bases). This CDR3 comprises 14 residues. Germline values: CDR1 SGHNT, CDR2 YYREEE (reference sequence). V gave up 3 bases and J gave up 5 bases, with 14 bases separating them. DNA of the CDR3: TGTGCCAGCAGCTCCGGGGGGCGTTTTACTGAAGCTTTCTTT. Protein sequence: CASSSGGRFTEAFF. Variable domain in full (rest from reference TRBV5-4 and TRBJ1-1): ETGVTQSPTHLIKTRGQQVTLRCSSQSGHNTVSWYQQALGQGPQFIFQYYREEENGRGNFPPRFSGLQFPNYSSELNVNALELDDSALYLCASSSGGRFTEAFFGQGTRLTVV.

CDR3 residues: CASRGESGAGELFF. The CDR3 DNA follows: TGTGCCAGCAGGGGGGAGTCGGGGGCCGGGGAGCTGTTTTTT. J is TRBJ2-2 and V is TRBV27; D possibly corresponds to TRBD2 (6 bases). CDR3 size: 14 residues. With 6 bases removed from V and 6 bases from J, the gap between germline ends came to 14 bases. Germline CDR1 is MNHEY and CDR2 is SMNVEV (reference sequence).

V is TRBV5-4 and J is TRBJ2-5, with 7 positions matching TRBD1. Germline V lookup: CDR1 SGHNT, CDR2 YYREEE (reference sequence). This CDR3 region has 12 residues. V lost 7 bases, J lost 5 bases, and 5 bases stayed unmatched. The CDR3 DNA is TGTGCCAGCGGAAGGGGGCAGGAGACCCAGTACTTC. This gives the protein CASGRGQETQYF.

This chain joins TRBV7-9 and TRBJ1-5; D uncertain. Per the germline V gene, CDR1 is SEHNR and CDR2 is FQNEAQ (reference sequence). CDR3 length: 13 residues. V was clipped by 5 bases and J by 4 bases, with 9 bases between them. DNA of the CDR3: TGTGCCAGCAGCCTTGGGTTGAATCAGCCCCAGCATTTT. Translated, it gives CASSLGLNQPQHF.